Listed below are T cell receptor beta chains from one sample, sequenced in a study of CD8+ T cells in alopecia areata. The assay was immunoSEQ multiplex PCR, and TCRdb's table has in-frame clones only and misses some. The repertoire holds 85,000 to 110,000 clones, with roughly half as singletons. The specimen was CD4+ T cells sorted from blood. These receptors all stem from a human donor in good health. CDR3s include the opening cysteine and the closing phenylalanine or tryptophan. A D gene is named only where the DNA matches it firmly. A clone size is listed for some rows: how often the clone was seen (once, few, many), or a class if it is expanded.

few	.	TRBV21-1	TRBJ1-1	CASRGDREGTEAFF	TGTGCCAGCAGGGGGGACAGGGAAGGCACTGAAGCTTTCTTT
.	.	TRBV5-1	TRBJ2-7	CASSAARGGEQYF	TGCGCCAGCAGCGCCGCCAGGGGCGGCGAGCAGTACTTC
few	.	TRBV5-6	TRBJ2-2	CASSFALNTGELFF	TGTGCCAGCAGCTTCGCCCTTAACACCGGGGAGCTGTTTTTT
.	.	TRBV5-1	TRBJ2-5	CASSLGPLGETQYF	TGCGCCAGCAGCTTGGGCCCCTTGGGGGAGACCCAGTACTTC
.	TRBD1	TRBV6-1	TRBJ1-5	CASSEGQGGQPQHF	TGTGCCAGCAGTGAAGGACAGGGTGGTCAGCCCCAGCATTTT
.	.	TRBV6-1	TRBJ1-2	CASGDTIYGYTF	TGTGCCAGCGGGGACACTATCTATGGCTACACCTTC
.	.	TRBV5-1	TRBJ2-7	CASSLDRAYEQYF	TGCGCCAGCAGCTTGGACAGGGCGTACGAGCAGTACTTC
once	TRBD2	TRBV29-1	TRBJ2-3	CSVAPAGGRSKADTQYF	TGCAGCGTTGCCCCAGCGGGGGGGCGGTCTAAGGCAGATACGCAGTATTTT
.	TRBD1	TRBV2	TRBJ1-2	CASSEERTGPNGYGYTF	TGTGCCAGCAGTGAAGAAAGGACAGGCCCTAACGGCTATGGCTACACCTTC
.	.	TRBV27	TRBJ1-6	CASSEGYNSPLHF	TGTGCCAGCAGTGAAGGGTATAATTCACCCCTCCACTTT
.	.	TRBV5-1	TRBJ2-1	CASSLVLGRRNNEQFF	TGCGCCAGCAGCTTGGTATTGGGCAGGCGTAACAATGAGCAGTTCTTC
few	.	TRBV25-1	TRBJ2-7	CASSDKNYEQYF	TGTGCCAGCAGTGACAAAAACTACGAGCAGTACTTC
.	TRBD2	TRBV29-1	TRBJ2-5	CSVGTSGGTGTQYF	TGCAGCGTTGGGACTAGCGGGGGAACAGGGACCCAGTACTTC
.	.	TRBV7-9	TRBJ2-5	CASSLPPEEETQYF	TGTGCCAGCAGCCTTCCGCCAGAGGAAGAGACCCAGTACTTC
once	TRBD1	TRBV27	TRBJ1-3	CASSPHRGDSGNTIYF	TGTGCCAGCAGTCCGCACAGGGGGGACTCTGGAAACACCATATATTTT
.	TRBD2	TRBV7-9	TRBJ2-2	CASSLSGGIPGELFF	TGTGCCAGCAGCTTGAGCGGGGGAATTCCCGGGGAGCTGTTTTTT
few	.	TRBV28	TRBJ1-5	CASTLSGQPQHF	TGTGCCAGCACCCTCTCGGGTCAGCCCCAGCATTTT
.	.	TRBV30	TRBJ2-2	CAWSRGPNTGELFF	TGTGCCTGGAGCAGGGGCCCGAACACCGGGGAGCTGTTTTTT
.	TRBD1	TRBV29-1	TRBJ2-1	CSVERGQGTYNEQFF	TGCAGCGTTGAGAGGGGACAGGGTACCTACAATGAGCAGTTCTTC
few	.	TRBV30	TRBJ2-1	CASYRASYNEQFF	TGTGCCTCATACAGGGCATCCTACAATGAGCAGTTCTTC
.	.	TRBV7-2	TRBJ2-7	CASSSEGYKSYEQYF	TGTGCCAGCAGCTCAGAGGGATACAAATCCTACGAGCAGTACTTC
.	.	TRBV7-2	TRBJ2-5	CASSPRLGETQYF	TGTGCCAGCAGCCCGAGGTTGGGGGAGACCCAGTACTTC
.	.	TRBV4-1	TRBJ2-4	CASSQDRRGGPKNIQYF	TGCGCCAGCAGCCAAGATCGGAGAGGGGGACCCAAAAACATTCAGTACTTC
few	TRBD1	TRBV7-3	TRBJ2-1	CASSLNRGDEQFF	TGTGCCAGCAGCTTAAACAGGGGAGATGAGCAGTTCTTC
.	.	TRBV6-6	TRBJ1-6	CASTLPGSSYNSPLHF	TGTGCCAGCACCCTGCCAGGGAGCTCCTATAATTCACCCCTCCACTTT
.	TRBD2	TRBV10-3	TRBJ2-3	CAISGVAGGTDTQYF	TGTGCCATCAGTGGCGTGGCGGGGGGCACAGATACGCAGTATTTT
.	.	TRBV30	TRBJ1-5	CAWSAGGRRPNQPQHF	TGTGCCTGGAGTGCGGGGGGTCGTCGACCCAATCAGCCCCAGCATTTT
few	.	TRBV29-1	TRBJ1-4	CSVGDRTASEKLFF	TGCAGCGTTGGGGATCGTACAGCTTCCGAAAAACTGTTTTTT
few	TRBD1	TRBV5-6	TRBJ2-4	CASSLADRHQYF	TGTGCCAGCAGCTTGGCGGACAGGCATCAGTACTTC
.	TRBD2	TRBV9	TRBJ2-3	CASSVGSGGAGDTQYF	TGTGCCAGCAGCGTAGGTAGCGGGGGGGCAGGAGATACGCAGTATTTT
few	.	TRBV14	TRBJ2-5	CASSQNWAQETQYF	TGTGCCAGCAGCCAAAATTGGGCTCAAGAGACCCAGTACTTC
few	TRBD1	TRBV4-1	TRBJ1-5	CASSLTQGQGANQPQHF	TGCGCCAGCAGCCTTACTCAGGGACAGGGGGCTAATCAGCCCCAGCATTTT
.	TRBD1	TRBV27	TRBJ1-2	CASMTGGLLWLRYGYTF	TGTGCCAGCATGACAGGGGGCCTACTTTGGCTACGGTATGGCTACACCTTC
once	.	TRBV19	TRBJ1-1	CATQQQGNTEAFF	TGTGCCACCCAGCAGCAGGGGAACACTGAAGCTTTCTTT
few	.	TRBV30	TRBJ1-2	CAWSPYRLGYGYTF	TGTGCCTGGAGTCCGTACCGCCTGGGCTATGGCTACACCTTC
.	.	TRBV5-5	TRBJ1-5	CASSLGSGLLQPQHF	TGTGCCAGCAGCTTGGGTTCGGGTTTACTGCAGCCCCAGCATTTT
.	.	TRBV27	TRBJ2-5	CASSLYPRRAQETQYF	TGTGCCAGCAGTCTCTACCCCAGACGTGCCCAAGAGACCCAGTACTTC
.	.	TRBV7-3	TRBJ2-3	CASSRTRSTDTQYF	TGTGCCAGCAGCCGTACTAGGAGCACAGATACGCAGTATTTT